Shown below are 23 T cell receptor beta chains from a single sample sequenced in a study of T cell clonality in common variable immunodeficiency. General study findings and limits: In common variable immunodeficiency, TCR beta chains reportedly carried fewer deletions and N-nucleotide insertions.

Profiling relied on immunoSEQ multiplex PCR, and the TCRdb table lists in-frame clones only, not all of them. The specimen gives approximately 35,000 clones without singletons; the ten biggest hold 6.7%. These TCRs are of unknown antigen specificity. Sample: peripheral blood mononuclear cells. Every receptor here comes from a human donor with common variable immunodeficiency.

This clone ranks as medium-sized. Read sequence stops 3 residues before the CDR3 end, and the germline J gene provides the missing end. The chain couples TRBV20-1 to TRBJ2-1; tentatively, D is TRBD2 (6 bases). This CDR3 is 13 amino acids long. CDR1 and CDR2 from the germline V gene are DFQATT and SNEGSKA (reference sequence). The germline V and J ends were trimmed by 0 bases and 8 bases, with 11 bases remaining between them. Partial CDR3 DNA: TGCAGTGCTAGAGACCTCGGGGGATATGAG. Its protein product is CSARDLGGYE. The complete CDR3 sequence is CSARDLGGYEQFF.

This clone was seen only a few times. The CDR3 extends 3 residues past the end of the read, so its final part is completed from the germline J gene. The chain is built from TRBV6-1 and TRBJ1-2, with D perhaps TRBD1 (6 bases). Per the germline V gene, CDR1 is MNHNS and CDR2 is SASEGT. V was clipped by 0 bases and J by 0 bases, with 14 bases between them. The CDR3 totals 17 residues. CDR3 bases read: TGTGCCAGCAGTGAAGCGGGGGGGCGCGGGGCTAACTATGGC. Its protein product is CASSEAGGRGANYG. The complete CDR3 protein is CASSEAGGRGANYGYTF.

This clone came up many times. Coverage ceases 3 residues before the CDR3 finishes, and the germline J gene fills in the end. The chain joins TRBV11-3 to TRBJ2-4; TRBD1 matches at 9 bases. Germline CDR1 is SGHNT and CDR2 is YENEEA. The junction had 2 bases not matched to a gene; V was cut back by 5 bases and J by 6 bases. This CDR3 contains 13 residues. The CDR3 DNA, read in part, is TGTGCCAGCAGCCCGGGACAGGGAAACATT. The encoded protein is CASSPGQGNI. The full CDR3 sequence reads CASSPGQGNIQYF.

This clone was seen a few times. The read is 3 residues too short to cover the CDR3 end, so that end is filled in from the germline J gene. This chain connects TRBV7-9 to TRBJ2-1, with D maybe TRBD1 (6 bases). Germline V gene sequence: CDR1 SEHNR, CDR2 FQNEAQ (reference sequence). The CDR3 has 12 amino acids. Between the trimmed V and J ends, which lost 5 bases and 8 bases, there was a span of 10 bases. The CDR3 spells CASSTGSHEQFF. The sequenced CDR3 bases are TGTGCCAGCAGCACAGGGTCCCATGAG.

This clone appeared a few times. This CDR3 reads CSATPSGVAAFF. The sequenced part of the CDR3 DNA is TGCAGTGCTACCCCCTCAGGGGTTGCG. V and J are TRBV20-1 and TRBJ1-1, with TRBD1 as a possible D gene (6 bases). Read data end 3 residues before the CDR3 end; the end is taken from the germline J gene. This CDR3 has 12 amino acids. Germline loops: CDR1 DFQATT, CDR2 SNEGSKA (reference sequence).

In regard to this clone: The CDR3 end falls 3 residues outside the read, so it is completed with the germline J gene. This chain joins TRBV7-6 and TRBJ2-1; 11 bases agree with TRBD2. CDR3 length equals 14 residues. Germline CDR1 SGHVS, CDR2 FNYEAQ. V lost 5 bases to trimming and J lost 8 bases; unmatched junction nucleotides: 5. CDR3 bases read: TGTGCCAGCAGCGCCCGACTAGCGGGACATGAG. Translation gives CASSARLAGHE. In full, the CDR3 reads CASSARLAGHEQFF.

In this sample, this clone turned up a few times. The observed sequence ends 3 residues before the CDR3 terminus, with the missing tail filled in from the germline J gene. The chain is built from TRBV19 and TRBJ1-5; TRBD1 agrees at 9 bases. V gave up 6 bases and J gave up 6 bases; unmatched junction bases: 12. This CDR3 comprises 16 residues. Looked up from germline, CDR1 is LNHDA and CDR2 is SQIVND (reference sequence). The sequenced part of the CDR3 DNA is TGTGCCAGTAGCAACCTCGGGACAGGGAACGGTCAGCCC. It is translated as CASSNLGTGNGQP. The CDR3 reads in full as CASSNLGTGNGQPQHF.

Concerning this clone: From the germline J gene comes the end of the CDR3, since the read stops 3 residues before it. The chain carries TRBV7-2 and TRBJ1-4; possibly TRBD1 for D (6 bases). Germline V lookup: CDR1 SGHTA, CDR2 FQGNSA. The CDR3 has 15 residues. V was cut by 5 bases and J by 6 bases, with 16 bases left in between. CDR3 in amino acids: CASSPLEGGDEKLFF. The covered CDR3 bases are TGTGCCAGCAGCCCGTTAGAGGGGGGGGATGAAAAA.

As concerns this clone: Coverage ceases 3 residues before the CDR3 finishes, and the germline J gene fills in the end. V is TRBV19 and J is TRBJ2-7; tentative D call: TRBD1 (5 bases). The CDR3 contains 12 residues. V shed 6 bases and J shed 2 bases, with 8 bases lying between them. CDR1 is LNHDA, CDR2 SQIVND, per germline (reference sequence). CDR3 DNA, as far as it was read: TGTGCCAGTAGGAAGGGGACCTACGAG. Protein: CASRKGTYE. The CDR3 in its entirety is CASRKGTYEQYF.

To note about this clone: The sequenced fragment ends 3 residues before the CDR3 boundary, so the rest is inferred from the germline J gene. The chain is built from TRBV6-2 or TRBV6-3 and TRBJ1-1, with 10 nucleotides matching TRBD1. Germline values: CDR1 MNHEY, CDR2 SVGEGT. With V trimmed by 3 bases and J by 7 bases, 5 bases remained unmatched. The CDR3 runs 14 residues. The CDR3 loop is CASSYSGTGVEAFF. Partial CDR3 DNA: TGTGCCAGCAGTTATTCCGGGACAGGGGTTGAA.

By share, this clone counts as medium-sized. Read sequence stops 3 residues before the CDR3 end, and the germline J gene provides the missing end. The chain carries TRBV20-1 and TRBJ2-1, with 8 nucleotides matching TRBD1. The CDR3 extends over 12 amino acids. The ends lost 7 bases at V and 7 bases at J; junction bases unmatched: 6. Germline V CDR1 and CDR2: DFQATT, SNEGSKA (reference sequence). This chain's CDR3 is CSVGTGPNEQFF. The CDR3 DNA, read in part, is TGCAGTGTAGGGACAGGCCCAAATGAG.

This clone is categorized as medium-sized. The read halts 3 residues ahead of the CDR3 end, with the missing end drawn from the germline J gene. V usage is TRBV28 and J usage is TRBJ2-3; tentative D call: TRBD1 (5 bases). CDR3 length equals 13 residues. Germline V gives CDR1 MDHEN, CDR2 SYDVKM. V lost 8 bases to trimming and J lost 6 bases, with 15 bases between them. The CDR3 DNA, read in part, is TGTGCCAGCGTAAAGGGGCACCCCGATACG. Translating it yields CASVKGHPDT. In full, the CDR3 is CASVKGHPDTQYF.

This clone appeared many times. The read halts 3 residues ahead of the CDR3 end, with the missing end drawn from the germline J gene. The gene calls are TRBV7-7 and TRBJ2-3, with TRBD2 matching over 10 bases. This CDR3 has 16 amino acids. Per the germline V gene, CDR1 is SSHAT and CDR2 is FNYEAQ (reference sequence). The V and J ends lost 5 bases and 6 bases, in that order; junction bases with no gene match: 11. This chain's CDR3 is CASSRGTSALVDTQYF. The CDR3 bases that were read are TGTGCCAGCAGCCGGGGGACTAGCGCCCTCGTGGATACG.

Concerning this clone: The read terminates 3 residues before the CDR3 end, so the remaining end is supplied by the germline J gene. The chain uses TRBV30 and TRBJ2-7, with a possible D match to TRBD1 (5 bases). CDR3 size: 14 residues. Germline CDR1 is GTSNPN and CDR2 is SVGIG (reference sequence). V was shortened by 3 bases and J by 0 bases, with 12 bases between the two germline ends. CDR3 DNA (partial): TGTGCCTGGAGCGTCTGGGGCTACTCCTACGAG. The encoded protein is CAWSVWGYSYE. In full, the CDR3 reads CAWSVWGYSYEQYF.

The table lists this clone with many counts. The CDR3 end is not reached by the read, which stops 3 residues before it; the germline J gene fills it in. This chain connects TRBV4-2 to TRBJ2-2, with unresolved D. V lost 0 bases and J 4 bases, leaving 15 bases between the germline ends. CDR1 and CDR2 from the germline V gene are LGHNA and YNFKEQ. CDR3 length: 17 residues. CDR3 in amino acids: CASSQDFPLSGTGELFF. CDR3 DNA (partial): TGTGCCAGCAGCCAAGATTTCCCCCTCAGTGGCACCGGGGAG.

This clone showed up just a few times. The read halts 3 residues ahead of the CDR3 end, with the missing end drawn from the germline J gene. The chain links TRBV19 to TRBJ2-1; D gene unclear. V dropped 3 bases and J dropped 6 bases, with 12 bases sitting between them. The CDR3 covers 14 residues. CDR1 and CDR2 from the germline V gene are LNHDA and SQIVND (reference sequence). Incomplete CDR3 DNA: TGTGCCAGTAGTATCGGTCCGAACCTCAATGAG. Translated: CASSIGPNLNE. The CDR3 reads in full as CASSIGPNLNEQFF.

This clone showed up many times. The CDR3 goes on 3 residues after the read ends, and that part is filled in from the germline J gene. The V gene is TRBV29-1, the J gene TRBJ2-1, with 11 bases lining up with TRBD2. The CDR3 has 15 residues. The V and J ends lost 6 bases and 4 bases, in that order; junction bases with no gene match: 8. Germline CDR1 and CDR2: SQVTM and ANQGSEA. The CDR3 reads CSVIRLAGGYNEQFF. The CDR3 DNA, read in part, is TGCAGCGTAATTCGCCTAGCGGGAGGTTACAATGAG.

Details on this clone: The observed sequence ends 3 residues before the CDR3 terminus, with the missing tail filled in from the germline J gene. The V gene is TRBV7-3, the J gene TRBJ1-2; 7 bases are a match to TRBD1. The V and J ends lost 5 bases and 4 bases, in that order; junction bases with no gene match: 13. Germline assignment: CDR1 SGHTA and CDR2 FQGTGA. The CDR3 totals 16 residues. CDR3 loop: CASSPQKRDSIYGYTF. Partial CDR3 DNA: TGTGCCAGCAGCCCCCAAAAGAGGGACAGCATCTATGGC.

By its share, this clone is medium-sized (0.01 to 0.1%). Coverage ceases 3 residues before the CDR3 finishes, and the germline J gene fills in the end. This chain uses TRBV5-6 with TRBJ2-7, with D possibly TRBD2 on 6 matching bases. The CDR3 loop spans 14 amino acids. Germline CDR1 is SGHDT and CDR2 is YYEEEE. Trimming shortened V by 0 bases and J by 3 bases, and 10 bases separated the two germline ends. The DNA read from the CDR3 is TGTGCCAGCAGCTTGGGCGGGGATTTCTACGAG. It is translated as CASSLGGDFYE. The whole CDR3 reads CASSLGGDFYEQYF.

Comments on this clone: The read terminates 3 residues ahead of where the CDR3 ends, so the germline J gene completes it. V gene TRBV11-3 combines with J gene TRBJ1-2, with D tentatively TRBD1 (5 bases). Germline lookup yields CDR1 SGHNT and CDR2 YENEEA. The V end was cut by 5 bases, the J end by 2 bases, with 9 bases between. The CDR3 is 13 residues long. The sequenced part of the CDR3 DNA is TGTGCCAGCAGCGCCTCAGGGAACTATGGC. Translation: CASSASGNYG. The whole CDR3 region reads CASSASGNYGYTF.

This clone came up many times. Read coverage stops 3 residues before the CDR3 terminus; the germline J gene supplies the remainder. This rearrangement joins TRBV30 to TRBJ2-5; D possibly corresponds to TRBD2 (5 bases). Trimming removed 4 bases from V and 5 bases from J, with 11 bases in between. CDR1 and CDR2 from the germline V gene are GTSNPN and SVGIG (reference sequence). The CDR3 spans 12 residues. CDR3 DNA, as far as it was read: TGTGCCTGGACGGACTTTGGCGAGACC. It translates to CAWTDFGET. The whole CDR3 reads CAWTDFGETQYF. The whole variable domain, remainder taken from reference TRBV30 and TRBJ2-5, is SQTIHQWPATLVQPVGSPLSLECTVEGTSNPNLYWYRQAAGRGLQLLFYSVGIGQISSEVPQNLSASRPQDRQFILSSKKLLLSDSGFYLCAWTDFGETQYFGPGTRLLVL.

By share, this clone counts as medium-sized (0.01 to 0.1%). The sequenced CDR3 bases are TGCAGTGCTAGAGATCAACGGGGTGGCACTGAA. Amino acids: CSARDQRGGTE. The complete CDR3 reads CSARDQRGGTEAFF. This chain links TRBV20-1 with TRBJ1-1; D gene unclear. The CDR3 goes on 3 residues after the read ends, and that part is filled in from the germline J gene. The CDR3 consists of 14 residues. V was cut by 0 bases and J by 4 bases, with 12 bases left in between. The germline V gene has CDR1 DFQATT and CDR2 SNEGSKA (reference sequence).

This clone appeared many times. The read comes to an end 3 residues before the CDR3 does, leaving the germline J gene to fill in the end. This chain links TRBV19 with TRBJ2-3; a weak D match, TRBD1 (5 bases). Germline CDR1 and CDR2: LNHDA and SQIVND (reference sequence). The CDR3 extends over 13 amino acids. V lost 5 bases and J 5 bases, leaving 11 bases between the germline ends. CDR3 protein: CASSDLQGDTQYF. The sequenced part of the CDR3 DNA is TGTGCCAGTAGTGACCTCCAGGGAGATACG.